This TCR beta chain comes out of a study of T cells after somatic rescue of genetic block. V gave up 1 base and J gave up 7 bases, with 9 bases separating them. Looked up from germline, CDR1 is MNHNS and CDR2 is SASEGT. This CDR3 contains 13 residues. Only in-frame clones appear in the TCRdb table, and some are missing; sequencing was by immunoSEQ multiplex PCR. The repertoire consists of about 120,000 clones, with about 90% occurring once and the leading ten covering about 1.5%. A few counts support this clone. The V and J genes are TRBV6-1 and TRBJ2-3; D remains ambiguous. This sequence originates from a woman aged 18-29 years. Specimen: peripheral blood mononuclear cells (PBMCs). The CDR3 DNA is TGTGCCAGCAGTGAAGTAAGAGGTTATACGCAGTATTTT. Amino acids: CASSEVRGYTQYF.